This T cell receptor beta chain stems from a study of blood T cell repertoires in COVID-19. Study summary: The samples span acute and convalescent COVID-19 from the United States, Italy and Spain.

Allocation to cohorts depended on clinical history reported by the participants. The germline V gene has CDR1 GTSNPN and CDR2 SVGIG (reference sequence). This CDR3 spans 13 amino acids. With 1 base removed from V and 8 bases from J, the gap between germline ends came to 14 bases. The data were produced by immunoSEQ multiplex PCR, yet TCRdb's version contains in-frame clones alone and is incomplete. This sample yields 230,000 or so clones, of which approximately 90% are seen a single time; about 2.3% belongs to the top ten. The chain employs TRBV30 and TRBJ1-2, with D uncertain. The source is a woman aged 40 to 50 with acute COVID-19. Sequenced material: PBMCs or T cells enriched from blood (not recorded which). The CDR3 here is CAWSEAPAGGYTF. CDR3 in DNA: TGTGCCTGGAGTGAGGCGCCCGCGGGGGGCTACACCTTC. The full variable domain, its missing parts supplied by reference TRBV30 and TRBJ1-2, is SQTIHQWPATLVQPVGSPLSLECTVEGTSNPNLYWYRQAAGRGLQLLFYSVGIGQISSEVPQNLSASRPQDRQFILSSKKLLLSDSGFYLCAWSEAPAGGYTFGSGTRLTVV.